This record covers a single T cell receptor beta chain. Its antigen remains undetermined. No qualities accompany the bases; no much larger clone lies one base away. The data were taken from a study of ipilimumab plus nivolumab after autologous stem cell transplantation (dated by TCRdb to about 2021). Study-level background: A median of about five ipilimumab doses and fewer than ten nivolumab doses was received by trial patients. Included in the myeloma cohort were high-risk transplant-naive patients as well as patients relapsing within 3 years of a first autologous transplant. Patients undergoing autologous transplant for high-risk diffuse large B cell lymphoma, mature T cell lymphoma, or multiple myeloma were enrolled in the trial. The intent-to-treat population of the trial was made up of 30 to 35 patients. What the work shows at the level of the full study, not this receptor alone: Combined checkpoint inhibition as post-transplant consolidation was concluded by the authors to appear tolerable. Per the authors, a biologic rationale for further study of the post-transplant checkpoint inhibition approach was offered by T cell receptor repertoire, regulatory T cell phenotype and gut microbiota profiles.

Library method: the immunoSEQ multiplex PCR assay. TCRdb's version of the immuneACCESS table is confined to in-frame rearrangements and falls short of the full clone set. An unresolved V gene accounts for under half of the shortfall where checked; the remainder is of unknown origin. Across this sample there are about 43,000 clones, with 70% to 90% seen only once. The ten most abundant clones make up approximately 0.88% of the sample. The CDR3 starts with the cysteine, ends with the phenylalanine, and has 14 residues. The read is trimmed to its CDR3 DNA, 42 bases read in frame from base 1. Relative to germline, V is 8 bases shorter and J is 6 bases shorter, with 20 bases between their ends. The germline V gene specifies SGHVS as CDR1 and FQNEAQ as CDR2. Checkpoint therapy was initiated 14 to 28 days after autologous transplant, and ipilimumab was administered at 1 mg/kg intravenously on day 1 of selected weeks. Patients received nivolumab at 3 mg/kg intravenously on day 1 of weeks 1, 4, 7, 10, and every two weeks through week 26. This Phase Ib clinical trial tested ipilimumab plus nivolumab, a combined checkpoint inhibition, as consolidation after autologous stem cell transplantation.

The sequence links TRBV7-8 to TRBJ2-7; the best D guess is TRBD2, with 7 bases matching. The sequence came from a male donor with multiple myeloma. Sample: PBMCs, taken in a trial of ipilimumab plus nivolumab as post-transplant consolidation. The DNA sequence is TGTGCCAGCGAGGGGGGGACCCTCCTGGGCGAGCAGTACTTC. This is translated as CASEGGTLLGEQYF.